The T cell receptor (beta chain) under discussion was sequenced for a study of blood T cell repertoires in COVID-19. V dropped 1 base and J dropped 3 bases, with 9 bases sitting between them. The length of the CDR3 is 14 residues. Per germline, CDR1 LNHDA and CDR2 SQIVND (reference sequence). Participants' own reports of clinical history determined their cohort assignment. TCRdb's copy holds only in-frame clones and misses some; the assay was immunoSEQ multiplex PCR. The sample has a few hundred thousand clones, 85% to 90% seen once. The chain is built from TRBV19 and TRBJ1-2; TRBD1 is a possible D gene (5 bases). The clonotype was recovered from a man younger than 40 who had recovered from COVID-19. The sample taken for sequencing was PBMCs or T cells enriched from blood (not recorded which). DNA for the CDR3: TGTGCCAGTAGTATAGTTGACAGTGACTATGGCTACACCTTC. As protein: CASSIVDSDYGYTF.